These 5 T cell receptor beta chains share one sample of origin, sequenced in a study of Ad26.COV2.S vaccination and SARS-CoV-2 variants. This sample's treatment: 15 to 20 received Ad26.COV2.S at low or high dose, single or two shots; roughly five received placebo; per-sample allocation not given. The samples were gathered on day 63 after the first injection of vaccine or placebo. Generated by immunoSEQ multiplex PCR, the TCRdb table keeps only in-frame clones and is missing some. The table lists 380,000 or so clones, about 88% of them singletons. The material was peripheral blood, obtained in a trial of Ad26.COV2.S vaccine versus placebo. Receptor source: a person between 18 and 65 years old who received the Ad26.COV2.S COVID-19 vaccine or a placebo.

The rearrangement joins TRBV3-1 (or the pseudogene TRBV3-2) to TRBJ2-7; tentatively, D is TRBD1 (6 bases). This CDR3 has 14 amino acids. With 4 bases removed from V and 2 bases from J, the gap between germline ends came to 12 bases. The V gene's germline CDR1 is LGHDT and CDR2 YNNKEL (reference sequence). For the CDR3, the DNA is TGTGCCAGCAGCCGGGGGCTTCGTGCCTACGAGCAGTACTTC. Protein product: CASSRGLRAYEQYF.

This clone was detected ten times or more. The chain links TRBV11-2 to TRBJ2-7, with D possibly TRBD2 on 7 matching bases. There are 16 residues in the CDR3. V gave up 0 bases and J gave up 1 base, with 13 bases separating them. Germline CDR1 is SGHAT and CDR2 is FQNNGV. The CDR3 sequence: CASSLEGGAPSYEQYF. The DNA for the CDR3 is TGTGCCAGCAGCTTAGAGGGGGGGGCTCCTTCCTACGAGCAGTACTTC.

The rearrangement links TRBV30 to TRBJ2-5; no firm D call. The germline V and J ends were trimmed by 7 bases and 5 bases, with 20 bases remaining between them. Germline V gene sequence: CDR1 GTSNPN, CDR2 SVGIG (reference sequence). There are 14 residues in the CDR3. CDR3: CASDVLKAQETQYF. The CDR3 DNA reads as TGTGCCTCCGATGTTTTGAAGGCCCAGGAGACCCAGTACTTC.

This clone was seen once. The J gene is TRBJ2-2, the V gene TRBV10-3; tentative D call: TRBD1 (6 bases). Germline assignment: CDR1 ENHRY and CDR2 SYGVKD. This CDR3 spans 15 amino acids. Trimming removed 0 bases from V and 2 bases from J, with 7 bases in between. CDR3 in amino acids: CAISESGTNTGELFF. CDR3 coding DNA: TGTGCCATCAGTGAGTCAGGGACAAACACCGGGGAGCTGTTTTTT.

With respect to this clone: The missing conserved phenylalanine or tryptophan at the end of this CDR3 makes a read error likely. No DNA is shown, since the ends of the CDR3 on it are uncertain; the CDR3 is the one TCRdb lists. The chain employs TRBV5-1 and TRBJ1-3. Both ends counted, the CDR3 spans 12 residues. In germline, CDR1 is SGHRS, CDR2 YFSETQ. CDR3 region: CASSLFLHRGQG.